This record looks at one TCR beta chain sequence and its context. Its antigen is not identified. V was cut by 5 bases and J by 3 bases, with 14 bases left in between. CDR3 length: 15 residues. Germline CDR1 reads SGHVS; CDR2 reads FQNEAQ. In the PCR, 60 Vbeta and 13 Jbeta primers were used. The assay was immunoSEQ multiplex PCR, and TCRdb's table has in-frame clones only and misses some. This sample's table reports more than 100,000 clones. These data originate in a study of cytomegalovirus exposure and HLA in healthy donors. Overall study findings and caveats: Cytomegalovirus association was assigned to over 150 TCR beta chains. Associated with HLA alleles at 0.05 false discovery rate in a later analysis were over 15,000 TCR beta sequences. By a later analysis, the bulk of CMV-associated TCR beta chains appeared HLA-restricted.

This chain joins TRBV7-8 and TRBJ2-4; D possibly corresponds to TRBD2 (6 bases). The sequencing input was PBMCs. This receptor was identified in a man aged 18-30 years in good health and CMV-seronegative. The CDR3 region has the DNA TGTGCCAGCAGCGGAGGGGAGGCGGACAAAAACATTCAGTACTTC. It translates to CASSGGEADKNIQYF.